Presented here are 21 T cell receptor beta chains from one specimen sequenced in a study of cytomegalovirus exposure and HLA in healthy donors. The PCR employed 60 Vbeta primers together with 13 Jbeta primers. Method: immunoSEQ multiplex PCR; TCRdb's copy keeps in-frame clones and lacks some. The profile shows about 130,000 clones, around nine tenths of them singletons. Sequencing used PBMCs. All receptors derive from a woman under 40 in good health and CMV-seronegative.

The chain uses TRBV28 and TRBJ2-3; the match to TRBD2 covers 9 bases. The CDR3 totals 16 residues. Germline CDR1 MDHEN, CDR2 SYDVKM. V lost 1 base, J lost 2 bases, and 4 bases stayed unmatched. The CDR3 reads CASSLFLAGITDTQYF. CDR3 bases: TGTGCCAGCAGTTTATTTCTAGCGGGGATCACAGATACGCAGTATTTT.

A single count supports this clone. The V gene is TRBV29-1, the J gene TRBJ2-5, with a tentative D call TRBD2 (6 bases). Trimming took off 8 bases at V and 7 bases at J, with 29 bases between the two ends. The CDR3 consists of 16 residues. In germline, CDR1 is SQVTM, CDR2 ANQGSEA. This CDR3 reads CSPREGTSLDKWTQYF. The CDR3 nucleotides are TGCAGCCCCCGTGAGGGGACTTCCCTAGACAAGTGGACCCAGTACTTC.

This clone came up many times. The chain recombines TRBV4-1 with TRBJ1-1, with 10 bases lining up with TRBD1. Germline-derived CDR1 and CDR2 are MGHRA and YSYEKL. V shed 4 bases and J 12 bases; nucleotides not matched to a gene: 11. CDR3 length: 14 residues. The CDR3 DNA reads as TGCGCCAGCAGCCGACCTGGACAGGGGGGTCTTTCTTTCTTT. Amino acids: CASSRPGQGGLSFF.

The CDR3 DNA reads TGTGCCAGCAGCCAGCGCGGGGACAGGGGCCCCGACTTTTATGGCTACACCTTC. It translates to CASSQRGDRGPDFYGYTF. This chain links TRBV7-9 with TRBJ1-2; TRBD1 aligns across 10 bases. This CDR3 spans 18 amino acids. After removal of 5 bases from V and 5 bases from J, the junction contained 17 bases not matched to a gene. CDR1 and CDR2 (germline): SEHNR, FQNEAQ (reference sequence).

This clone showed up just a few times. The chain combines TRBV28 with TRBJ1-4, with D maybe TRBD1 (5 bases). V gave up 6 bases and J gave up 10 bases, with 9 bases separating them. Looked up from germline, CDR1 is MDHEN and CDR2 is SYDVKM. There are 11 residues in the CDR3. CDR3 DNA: TGTGCCAGCAGGACAGATAGAAAACTGTTTTTT. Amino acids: CASRTDRKLFF.

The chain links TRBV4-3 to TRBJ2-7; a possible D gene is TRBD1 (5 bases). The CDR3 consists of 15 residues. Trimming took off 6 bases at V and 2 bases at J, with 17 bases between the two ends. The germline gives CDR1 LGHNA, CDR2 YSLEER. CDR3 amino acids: CASSPTSTATYEQYF. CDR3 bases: TGCGCCAGCAGTCCCACCTCGACAGCTACCTACGAGCAGTACTTC.

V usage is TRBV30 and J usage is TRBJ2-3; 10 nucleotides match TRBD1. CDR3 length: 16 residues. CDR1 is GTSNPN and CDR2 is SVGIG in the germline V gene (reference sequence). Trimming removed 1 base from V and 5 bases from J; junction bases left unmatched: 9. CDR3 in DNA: TGTGCCTGGAGTGCCACACCGGGACAGGGGATAGATACGCAGTATTTT. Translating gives CAWSATPGQGIDTQYF.

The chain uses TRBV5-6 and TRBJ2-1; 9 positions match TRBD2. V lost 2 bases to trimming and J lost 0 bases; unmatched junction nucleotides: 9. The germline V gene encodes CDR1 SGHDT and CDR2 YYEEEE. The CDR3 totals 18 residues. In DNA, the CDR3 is TGTGCCAGCAGCTTTGGTCGAGCGGGAGGTTTCTCCTACAATGAGCAGTTCTTC. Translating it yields CASSFGRAGGFSYNEQFF.

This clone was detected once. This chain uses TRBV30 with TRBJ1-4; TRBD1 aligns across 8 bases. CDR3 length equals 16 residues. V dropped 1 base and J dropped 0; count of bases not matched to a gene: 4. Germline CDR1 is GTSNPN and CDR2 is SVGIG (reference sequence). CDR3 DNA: TGTGCCTGGAGTGGAACAGGGGGGACAACTAATGAAAAACTGTTTTTT. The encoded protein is CAWSGTGGTTNEKLFF.

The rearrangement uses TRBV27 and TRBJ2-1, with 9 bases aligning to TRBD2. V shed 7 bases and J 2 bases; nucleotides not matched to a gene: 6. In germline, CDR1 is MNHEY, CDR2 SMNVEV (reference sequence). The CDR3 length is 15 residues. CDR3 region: CASNPGLAPYNEQFF. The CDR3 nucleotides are TGTGCCAGCAACCCGGGACTAGCACCCTACAATGAGCAGTTCTTC.

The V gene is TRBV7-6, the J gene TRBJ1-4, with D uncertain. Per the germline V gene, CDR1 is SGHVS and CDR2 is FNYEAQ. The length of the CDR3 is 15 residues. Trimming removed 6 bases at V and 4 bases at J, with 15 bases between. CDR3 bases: TGTGCCAGCAGTTTCAAGAGCCGTTTTAATGAAAAACTGTTTTTT. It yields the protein CASSFKSRFNEKLFF. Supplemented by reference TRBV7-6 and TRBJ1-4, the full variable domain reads GAGVSQSPRYKVTKRGQDVALRCDPISGHVSLYWYRQALGQGPEFLTYFNYEAQQDKSGLPNDRFSAERPEGSISTLTIQRTEQRDSAMYRCASSFKSRFNEKLFFGSGTQLSVL.

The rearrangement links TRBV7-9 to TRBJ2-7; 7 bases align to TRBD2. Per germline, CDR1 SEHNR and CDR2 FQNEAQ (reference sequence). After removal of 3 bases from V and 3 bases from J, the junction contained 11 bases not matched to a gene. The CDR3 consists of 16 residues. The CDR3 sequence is CASSFSSASGHYEQYF. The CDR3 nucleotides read TGTGCCAGCAGCTTTAGTAGTGCTAGCGGACACTACGAGCAGTACTTC.

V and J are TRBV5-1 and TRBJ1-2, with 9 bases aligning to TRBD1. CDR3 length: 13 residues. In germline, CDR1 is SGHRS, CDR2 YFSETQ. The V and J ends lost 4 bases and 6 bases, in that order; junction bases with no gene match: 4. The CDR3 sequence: CASSPRTGDGYTF. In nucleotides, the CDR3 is TGCGCCAGCAGCCCACGGACAGGGGATGGCTACACCTTC.

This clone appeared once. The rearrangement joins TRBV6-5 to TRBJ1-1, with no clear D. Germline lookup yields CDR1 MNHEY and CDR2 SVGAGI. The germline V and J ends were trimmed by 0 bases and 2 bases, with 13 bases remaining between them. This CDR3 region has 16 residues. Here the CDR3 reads CASSYSIEGANTEAFF. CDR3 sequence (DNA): TGTGCCAGCAGTTACTCGATTGAGGGAGCTAACACTGAAGCTTTCTTT.

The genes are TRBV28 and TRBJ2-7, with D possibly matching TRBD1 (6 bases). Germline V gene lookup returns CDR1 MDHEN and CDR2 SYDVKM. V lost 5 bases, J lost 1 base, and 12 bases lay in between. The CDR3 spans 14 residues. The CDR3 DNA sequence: TGTGCCAGCAGTGTCGGACAGTTTTCCTACGAGCAGTACTTC. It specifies CASSVGQFSYEQYF.

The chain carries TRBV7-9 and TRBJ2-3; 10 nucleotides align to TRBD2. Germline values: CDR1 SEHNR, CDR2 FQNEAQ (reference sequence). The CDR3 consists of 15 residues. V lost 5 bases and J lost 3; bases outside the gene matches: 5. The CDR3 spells CASSLTSGETDTQYF. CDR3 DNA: TGTGCCAGCAGCCTCACTAGCGGGGAAACAGATACGCAGTATTTT. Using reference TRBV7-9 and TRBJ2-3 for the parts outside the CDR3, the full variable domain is DTGVSQNPRHKITKRGQNVTFRCDPISEHNRLYWYRQTLGQGPEFLTYFQNEAQLEKSRLLSDRFSAERPKGSFSTLEIQRTEQGDSAMYLCASSLTSGETDTQYFGPGTRLTVL.

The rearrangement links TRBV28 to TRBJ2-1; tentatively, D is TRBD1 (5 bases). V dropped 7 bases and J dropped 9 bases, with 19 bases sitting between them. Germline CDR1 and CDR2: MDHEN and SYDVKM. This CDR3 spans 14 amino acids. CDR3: CASTSASGKGEQFF. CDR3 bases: TGTGCCAGCACCTCGGCCTCAGGGAAGGGTGAGCAGTTCTTC.

The CDR3 protein is CASSLGQRIETQYF. The CDR3 DNA reads as TGTGCCAGCAGCTTAGGACAGCGAATAGAGACCCAGTACTTC. The genes are TRBV5-6 and TRBJ2-5, with D possibly being TRBD1 (6 bases). The CDR3 consists of 14 residues. The V gene lost 2 bases and the J gene lost 4 bases, with 12 bases spanning the gap. Looked up from germline, CDR1 is SGHDT and CDR2 is YYEEEE.

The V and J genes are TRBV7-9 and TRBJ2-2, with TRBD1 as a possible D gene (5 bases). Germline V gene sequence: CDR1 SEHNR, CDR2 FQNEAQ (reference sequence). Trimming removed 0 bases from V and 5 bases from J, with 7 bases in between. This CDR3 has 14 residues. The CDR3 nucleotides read TGTGCCAGCAGCTTAGCGCAGGGAACCGGGGAGCTGTTTTTT. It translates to CASSLAQGTGELFF. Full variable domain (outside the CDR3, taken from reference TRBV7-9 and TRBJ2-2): DTGVSQNPRHKITKRGQNVTFRCDPISEHNRLYWYRQTLGQGPEFLTYFQNEAQLEKSRLLSDRFSAERPKGSFSTLEIQRTEQGDSAMYLCASSLAQGTGELFFGEGSRLTVL.

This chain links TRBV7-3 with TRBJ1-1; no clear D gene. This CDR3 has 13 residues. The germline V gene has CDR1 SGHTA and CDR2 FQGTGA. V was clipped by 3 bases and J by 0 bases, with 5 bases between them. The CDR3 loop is CASSLQLNTEAFF. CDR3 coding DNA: TGTGCCAGCAGCTTGCAGTTGAACACTGAAGCTTTCTTT.

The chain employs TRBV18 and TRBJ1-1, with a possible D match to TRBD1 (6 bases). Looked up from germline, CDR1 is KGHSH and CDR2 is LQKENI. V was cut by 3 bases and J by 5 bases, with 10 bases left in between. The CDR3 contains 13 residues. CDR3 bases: TGTGCCAGCTCACCGGGGGCTCGGACTGAAGCTTTCTTT. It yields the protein CASSPGARTEAFF.